One and the same sample provided the 3 T cell receptor beta chains below, sequenced in a study of response to subunit inactivated influenza vaccine. MiXCR, run by TCRdb on the RT-PCR reads, gives a single entry per CDR3 protein. Of roughly 650,000 distinct CDR3 sequences detected, less than 20% appear once; the ten largest clones hold around 10%. The sample consisted of PBMCs from blood, taken 12 days after vaccination. These receptors were collected from a man aged 50-59 years who received an inactivated influenza vaccine.

This clonotype was picked up a small number of times. The CDR3 DNA reads TGCAGTGCTAGAGGGGGAGGGAACACTGAAGCTTTCTTT. This sequence encodes CSARGGGNTEAFF. The rearrangement links TRBV20-1 to TRBJ1-1; D gene ambiguous. CDR1 is DFQATT and CDR2 is SNEGSKA in the germline V gene (reference sequence). The CDR3 is 13 residues long. The V end lost 1 base, the J end lost 1 base, and 7 bases lay between the germline ends.

This clonotype occurred many times. The chain carries TRBV5-1 and TRBJ1-1; maybe TRBD1 (6 bases). V lost 2 bases and J 6 bases, leaving 20 bases between the germline ends. Per the germline V gene, CDR1 is SGHRS and CDR2 is YFSETQ. This CDR3 comprises 16 residues. The CDR3 reads CASSLRTADLGSEAFF. CDR3 sequence (DNA): TGCGCCAGCAGCTTAAGGACAGCCGATCTCGGGTCTGAAGCTTTCTTT.

This clonotype was counted at least ten times. The V call is TRBV20-1, the J call TRBJ2-1; D is undetermined. Trimming cost V 5 bases and J 7 bases, with 12 bases left between them. Germline lookup yields CDR1 DFQATT and CDR2 SNEGSKA (reference sequence). The CDR3 covers 12 residues. CDR3 amino acids: CSALEFGNEQFF. DNA of the CDR3: TGCAGTGCTCTAGAGTTTGGTAATGAGCAGTTCTTC.